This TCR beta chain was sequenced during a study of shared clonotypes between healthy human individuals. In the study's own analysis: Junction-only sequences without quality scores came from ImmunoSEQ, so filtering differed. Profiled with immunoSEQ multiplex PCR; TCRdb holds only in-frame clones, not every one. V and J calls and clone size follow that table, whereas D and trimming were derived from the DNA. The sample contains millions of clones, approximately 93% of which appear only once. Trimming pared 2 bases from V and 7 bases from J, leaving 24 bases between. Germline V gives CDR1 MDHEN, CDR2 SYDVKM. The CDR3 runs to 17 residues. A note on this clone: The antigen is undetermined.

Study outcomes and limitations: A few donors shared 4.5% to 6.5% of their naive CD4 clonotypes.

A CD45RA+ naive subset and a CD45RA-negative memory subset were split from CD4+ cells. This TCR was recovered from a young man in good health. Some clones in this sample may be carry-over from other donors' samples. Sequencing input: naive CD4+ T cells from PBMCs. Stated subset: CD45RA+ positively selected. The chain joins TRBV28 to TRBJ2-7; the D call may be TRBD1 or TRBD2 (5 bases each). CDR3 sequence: CASSLMGWASKWGEQYF. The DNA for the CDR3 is TGTGCCAGCAGTTTAATGGGCTGGGCCAGCAAATGGGGGGAGCAGTACTTC.